This T cell receptor beta chain was profiled in a study of cytomegalovirus exposure and HLA in healthy donors. CDR3 length: 16 amino acids. Germline values: CDR1 SNHLY, CDR2 FYNNEI. The V gene end was trimmed by 4 bases and the J gene end by 2 bases; junction bases not matched to a gene: 11. The primer mix had 60 Vbeta and 13 Jbeta primers. Per the study methods: Unique TCR beta chains totaled some 80 million in a later count, with around 11 million of them shared. Assay used: immunoSEQ multiplex PCR; TCRdb lists only in-frame clones, some missing. The DNA gave D and trimming, while V, J and clone size come from that table. There are about 120,000 clones in the sample; roughly 80% occur only once, and 7.5% to 9% lies in the top ten. When sampled, the donors appeared nominally healthy, though they likely had unrecorded immune exposures.

The specimen sequenced was PBMCs. The receptor was isolated from a female donor in good health and CMV-seropositive. This rearrangement joins TRBV2 to TRBJ2-7; TRBD1 agrees at 7 bases. The CDR3: CASSVNRAQGAYEQYF. The CDR3 nucleotides read TGTGCCAGCAGTGTGAATAGGGCTCAGGGGGCCTACGAGCAGTACTTC.